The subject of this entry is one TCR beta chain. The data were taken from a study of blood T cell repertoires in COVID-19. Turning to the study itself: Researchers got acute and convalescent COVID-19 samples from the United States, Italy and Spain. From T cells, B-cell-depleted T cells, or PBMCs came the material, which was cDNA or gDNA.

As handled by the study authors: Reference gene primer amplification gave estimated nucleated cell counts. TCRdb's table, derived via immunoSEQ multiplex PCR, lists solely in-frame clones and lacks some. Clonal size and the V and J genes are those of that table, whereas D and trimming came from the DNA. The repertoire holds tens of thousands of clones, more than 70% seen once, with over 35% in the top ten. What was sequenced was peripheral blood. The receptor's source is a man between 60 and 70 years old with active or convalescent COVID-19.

CDR3 bases: TGTGCCAGCCAAACAGGGGGTGGTTCTATTGAGCAGTTCTTC. It encodes CASQTGGGSIEQFF. V usage is TRBV11-3 and J usage is TRBJ2-1, with 8 bases identical to TRBD1. The CDR3 has 14 amino acids. V was clipped by 8 bases and J by 9 bases; unmatched bases: 12. The germline CDR1 and CDR2 sequences are SGHNT and YENEEA.